These T cell receptor beta chains were read from a single sample in a study of control samples from healthy donors and cancer patients. Sequencing used immunoSEQ multiplex PCR; TCRdb keeps in-frame clones, though not all of them. The table includes 120,000 or so clones, 85% to 90% detected once. The specimen sequenced was PBMCs. The receptors were sampled from a woman in her fifties or sixties with lung cancer. Each CDR3 is given without its conserved first and last residue. A D gene is named only where the DNA matches it firmly. Only part of the rows carry a size: once, few, many, or a class if the clone is expanded.

CDR3,J,length,D,V,size
ASSARTVTTDTQY,TRBJ2-3,13,.,TRBV9,.
ASSLWGQGGYT,TRBJ1-2,11,.,TRBV12-3/TRBV12-4,.
ASSPAWGTQNYGYT,TRBJ1-2,14,.,TRBV4-3,few
ASRYQRNTEAF,TRBJ1-1,11,.,TRBV6-5,once
ASSRQGGNTEAF,TRBJ1-1,12,TRBD1,TRBV5-1,few
ASSVLDRTSDPNYNEQF,TRBJ2-1,17,.,TRBV9,.
ASSALTAMNTEAF,TRBJ1-1,13,.,TRBV7-9,.
ASSLGRSNYGYT,TRBJ1-2,12,.,TRBV7-9,.
ATSDFSGDSYEQY,TRBJ2-7,13,.,TRBV24-1,.
ASSQTSTQY,TRBJ2-3,9,.,TRBV3-1/TRBV3-2,.
ASSQGAGTNYGYT,TRBJ1-2,13,.,TRBV3-1/TRBV3-2,.
ASSLSADSPLH,TRBJ1-6,11,.,TRBV7-9,few
ASSPPITPGQGARWNEKLF,TRBJ1-4,19,TRBD1,TRBV18,.
ASSTGQPIFYGYT,TRBJ1-2,13,TRBD1,TRBV5-8,.
ASSRDLEAF,TRBJ1-1,9,.,TRBV5-6,.
ASSQQANTEAF,TRBJ1-1,11,.,TRBV4-2,few
ASSVWGVNGYT,TRBJ1-2,11,.,TRBV9,.
ASSAITQPNSNQPQH,TRBJ1-5,15,.,TRBV18,.
ASSLDANEQF,TRBJ2-1,10,.,TRBV5-6,.
ASSVGTRTNTGELF,TRBJ2-2,14,.,TRBV9,.
ASSYDRRNTEAF,TRBJ1-1,12,.,TRBV6-5,.
ASSLKYRVSYEQY,TRBJ2-7,13,.,TRBV5-8,.